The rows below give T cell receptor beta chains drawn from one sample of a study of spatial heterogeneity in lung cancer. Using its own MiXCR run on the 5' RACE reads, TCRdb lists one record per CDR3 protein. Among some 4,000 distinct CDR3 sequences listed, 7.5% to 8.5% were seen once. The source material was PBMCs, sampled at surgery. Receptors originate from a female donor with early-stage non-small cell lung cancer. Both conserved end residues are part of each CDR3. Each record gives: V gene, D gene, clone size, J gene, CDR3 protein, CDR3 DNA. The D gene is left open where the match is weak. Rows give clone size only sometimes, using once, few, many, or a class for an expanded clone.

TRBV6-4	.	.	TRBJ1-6	CGSGERDDSPLHF	TGTGGCTCGGGCGAAAGGGACGATTCACCCCTCCACTTT
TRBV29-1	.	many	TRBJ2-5	CSVDARDGQETQYF	TGCAGCGTTGACGCCCGGGACGGACAAGAGACCCAGTACTTC
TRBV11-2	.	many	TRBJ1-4	CASSVQLNEKLFF	TGTGCCAGCAGCGTACAGCTTAATGAAAAACTGTTTTTT
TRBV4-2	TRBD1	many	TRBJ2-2	CASSQGGTGSAGELFF	TGTGCCAGCAGCCAGGGCGGGACAGGGTCCGCCGGGGAGCTGTTTTTT
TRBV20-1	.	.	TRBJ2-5	CSASQTGRETQYF	TGCAGTGCTAGCCAAACAGGGAGGGAGACCCAGTACTTC
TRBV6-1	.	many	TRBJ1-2	CASKAGAQGYTF	TGTGCCAGCAAGGCAGGGGCTCAAGGCTACACCTTC
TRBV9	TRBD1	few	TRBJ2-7	CASSGTQTGHGGYEQYF	TGTGCCAGCAGCGGAACCCAGACAGGGCATGGGGGCTACGAGCAGTACTTC
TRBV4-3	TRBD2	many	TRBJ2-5	CASSLWTSGGVETQYF	TGCGCCAGCAGCCTCTGGACTAGCGGGGGGGTGGAGACCCAGTACTTC
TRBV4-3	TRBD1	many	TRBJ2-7	CASSQERDSYEQYF	TGCGCCAGCAGCCAGGAAAGGGACAGCTACGAGCAGTACTTC
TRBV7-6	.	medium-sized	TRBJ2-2	CASSLFGPPEWLFF	TGTGCCAGCAGCTTATTTGGACCCCCAGAATGGCTGTTTTTT
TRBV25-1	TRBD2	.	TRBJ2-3	CASGVGAGDTDTQYF	TGTGCCAGCGGCGTTGGAGCGGGGGATACAGATACGCAGTATTTT
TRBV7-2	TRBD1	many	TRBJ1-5	CASSLVGQANQPQHF	TGTGCCAGCAGCCTAGTCGGACAGGCCAATCAGCCCCAGCATTTT
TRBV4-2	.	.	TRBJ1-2	CASSRNSKAGFYGYTF	TGTGCCAGCAGCCGCAATTCCAAAGCAGGGTTCTATGGCTACACCTTC
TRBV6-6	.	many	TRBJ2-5	CASSYSAVQETQYF	TGTGCCAGCAGTTACTCGGCAGTCCAAGAGACCCAGTACTTC
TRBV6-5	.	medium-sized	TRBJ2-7	CASSNGNTYEQYF	TGTGCCAGCAGTAATGGGAACACCTACGAGCAGTACTTC
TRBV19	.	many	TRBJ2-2	CASSTPTGELFF	TGTGCCAGTAGTACACCGACCGGGGAGCTGTTTTTT
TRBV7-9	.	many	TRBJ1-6	CASSLADSPLHF	TGTGCCAGCAGCTTAGCGGATTCACCCCTCCACTTT
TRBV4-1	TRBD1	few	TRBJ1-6	CASSQAGQGVNSPLHF	TGCGCCAGCAGCCAAGCAGGACAGGGGGTTAATTCACCCCTCCACTTT
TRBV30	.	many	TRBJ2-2	CAWSARNTGELFF	TGTGCCTGGAGTGCCAGGAACACCGGGGAGCTGTTTTTT
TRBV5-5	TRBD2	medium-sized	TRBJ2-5	CASSPPGRGGWETQYF	TGTGCCAGCAGCCCCCCCGGGAGGGGCGGTTGGGAGACCCAGTACTTC
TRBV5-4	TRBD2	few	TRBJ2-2	CASSRTSGGFDTGELFF	TGTGCCAGCAGCCGGACTAGCGGGGGATTTGACACCGGGGAGCTGTTTTTT
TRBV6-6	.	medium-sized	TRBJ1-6	CASSYARSYNSPLHF	TGTGCCAGCAGTTACGCGCGCTCCTATAATTCACCCCTCCACTTT
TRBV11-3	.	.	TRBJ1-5	CASSLDRRQPQHF	TGCGCCAGCAGCTTAGATCGCCGTCAGCCCCAGCATTTT
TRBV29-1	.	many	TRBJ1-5	CSPSRPLRFQHF	TGCAGCCCCTCCCGCCCGCTCCGTTTCCAGCATTTT
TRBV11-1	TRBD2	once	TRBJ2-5	CVSSKRLAGRQETQYF	TGTGTCAGCAGCAAGCGCCTAGCGGGGCGCCAAGAGACCCAGTACTTC
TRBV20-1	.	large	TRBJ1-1	CSARDRSGVWGTEAFF	TGCAGTGCTAGAGATCGATCAGGAGTTTGGGGCACTGAAGCTTTCTTT
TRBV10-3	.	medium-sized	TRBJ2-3	CAIQGGMDTDTQYF	TGTGCCATCCAAGGGGGTATGGACACAGATACGCAGTATTTT
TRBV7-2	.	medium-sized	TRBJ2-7	CASSPMRGAEQYF	TGTGCCAGCAGTCCGATGCGGGGTGCCGAGCAGTACTTC
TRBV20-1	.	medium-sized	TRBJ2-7	CSAIPSEYEQYF	TGCAGTGCTATCCCTAGCGAGTACGAGCAGTACTTC
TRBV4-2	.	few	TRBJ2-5	CASSLSGGSGKETQYF	TGTGCCAGCAGCCTTAGCGGTGGCAGCGGCAAAGAGACCCAGTACTTC
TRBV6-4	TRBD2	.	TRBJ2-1	CASSRLAGGLSEQFF	TGTGCCAGCAGTCGACTAGCGGGGGGGCTAAGTGAGCAGTTCTTC
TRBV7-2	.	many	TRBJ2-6	CASSSAAGSGANVLTF	TGTGCCAGCAGCTCGGCGGCGGGTTCTGGGGCCAACGTCCTGACTTTC
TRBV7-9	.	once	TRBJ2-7	CACSETDKVSYEQYF	TGTGCCTGTAGCGAGACAGACAAAGTCTCCTACGAGCAGTACTTC
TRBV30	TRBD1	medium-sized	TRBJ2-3	CACDRGDTDTQYF	TGTGCCTGTGACAGGGGGGACACAGATACGCAGTATTTT
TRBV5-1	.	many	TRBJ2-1	CASSLEVSYNEQFF	TGCGCCAGCAGCTTGGAGGTCTCCTACAATGAGCAGTTCTTC
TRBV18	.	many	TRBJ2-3	CASSPAAWAGRSTDTQYF	TGTGCCAGCTCACCCGCGGCGTGGGCGGGCCGTAGCACAGATACGCAGTATTTT
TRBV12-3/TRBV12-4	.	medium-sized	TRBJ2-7	CASSLDRGTTYEQYF	TGTGCCAGCAGTTTGGATCGGGGGACGACCTACGAGCAGTACTTC
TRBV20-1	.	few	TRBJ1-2	CSAREWELGHTF	TGCAGTGCTAGGGAATGGGAACTGGGCCACACCTTC
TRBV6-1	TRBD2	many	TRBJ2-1	CASSTGLAGGQGSYNEQFF	TGTGCCAGCAGTACTGGACTAGCGGGGGGGCAAGGGTCCTACAATGAGCAGTTCTTC
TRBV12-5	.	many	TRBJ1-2	CASGLVPGYGYTF	TGTGCTAGTGGTTTGGTACCCGGTTATGGCTACACCTTC
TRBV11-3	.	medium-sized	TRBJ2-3	CASSLTSSTDTQYF	TGTGCCAGCAGCTTGACTTCTAGCACAGATACGCAGTATTTT
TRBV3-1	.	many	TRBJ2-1	CASSPTTSHNEQFF	TGTGCCAGCAGCCCTACCACTAGTCACAATGAGCAGTTCTTC
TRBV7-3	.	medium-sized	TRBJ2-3	CASSLGEVGDTQYF	TGTGCCAGCAGCCTAGGGGAGGTAGGAGATACGCAGTATTTT
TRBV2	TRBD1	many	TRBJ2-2	CASTATGRGTGELFF	TGTGCCAGCACCGCGACAGGGAGAGGCACCGGGGAGCTGTTTTTT
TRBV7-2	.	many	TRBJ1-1	CASSSNFIEAFF	TGTGCCAGCAGCTCCAATTTTATTGAAGCTTTCTTT
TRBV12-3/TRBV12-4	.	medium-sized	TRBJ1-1	CASRAYEKAFF	TGTGCCAGCAGAGCGTACGAAAAAGCTTTCTTT
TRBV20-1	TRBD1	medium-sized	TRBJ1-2	CSARGPGTGYGYTF	TGCAGTGCTAGAGGCCCCGGGACAGGCTATGGCTACACCTTC
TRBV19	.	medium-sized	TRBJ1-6	CASLGDRPYNSPLHF	TGTGCCAGTTTAGGGGATAGGCCCTATAATTCACCCCTCCACTTT
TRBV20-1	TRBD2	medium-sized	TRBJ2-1	CSARDLLAGRANEQFF	TGCAGTGCTAGAGATCTACTAGCGGGGCGGGCCAATGAGCAGTTCTTC
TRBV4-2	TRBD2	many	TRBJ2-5	CASSLSLGGTHQETQYF	TGTGCCAGCAGCCTTAGTTTGGGGGGGACCCACCAAGAGACCCAGTACTTC
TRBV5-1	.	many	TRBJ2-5	CASSNERHETQYF	TGCGCCAGCAGTAACGAGAGGCACGAGACCCAGTACTTC
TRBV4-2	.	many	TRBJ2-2	CASSQADWTVNTGELFF	TGTGCCAGCAGCCAAGCCGACTGGACCGTTAACACCGGGGAGCTGTTTTTT
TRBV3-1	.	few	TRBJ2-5	CASSHSFQETQYF	TGTGCCAGCAGCCACAGCTTTCAAGAGACCCAGTACTTC
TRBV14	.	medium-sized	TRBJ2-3	CASSHSRHTDTQYF	TGTGCCAGCAGCCATTCGAGGCACACAGATACGCAGTATTTT
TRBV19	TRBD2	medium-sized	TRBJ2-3	CASSPQARTSGGTQYF	TGTGCCAGTAGTCCCCAAGCGAGGACTAGCGGGGGTACGCAGTATTTT
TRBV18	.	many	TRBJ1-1	CASSPPFGGRGTEAFF	TGTGCCAGCTCACCACCGTTTGGGGGACGGGGCACTGAAGCTTTCTTT
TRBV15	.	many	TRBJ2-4	CATSRVAGGNIQYF	TGTGCCACCAGCAGAGTAGCAGGCGGCAACATTCAGTACTTC
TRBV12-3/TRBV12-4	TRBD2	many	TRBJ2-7	CASSGEGPNSYEQYF	TGTGCCAGCAGCGGGGAGGGACCGAACTCCTACGAGCAGTACTTC